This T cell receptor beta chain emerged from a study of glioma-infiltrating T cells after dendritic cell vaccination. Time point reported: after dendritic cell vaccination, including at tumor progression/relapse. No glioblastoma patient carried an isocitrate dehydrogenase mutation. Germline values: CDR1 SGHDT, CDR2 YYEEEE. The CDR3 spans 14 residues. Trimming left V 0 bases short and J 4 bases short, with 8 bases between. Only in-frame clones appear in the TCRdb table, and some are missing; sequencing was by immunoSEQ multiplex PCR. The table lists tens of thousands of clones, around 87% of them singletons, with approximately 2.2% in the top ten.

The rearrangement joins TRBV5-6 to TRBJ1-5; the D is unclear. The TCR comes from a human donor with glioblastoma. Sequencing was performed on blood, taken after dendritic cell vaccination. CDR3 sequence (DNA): TGTGCCAGCAGCTTGGGAGGGTCAAATCAGCCCCAGCATTTT. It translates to CASSLGGSNQPQHF.